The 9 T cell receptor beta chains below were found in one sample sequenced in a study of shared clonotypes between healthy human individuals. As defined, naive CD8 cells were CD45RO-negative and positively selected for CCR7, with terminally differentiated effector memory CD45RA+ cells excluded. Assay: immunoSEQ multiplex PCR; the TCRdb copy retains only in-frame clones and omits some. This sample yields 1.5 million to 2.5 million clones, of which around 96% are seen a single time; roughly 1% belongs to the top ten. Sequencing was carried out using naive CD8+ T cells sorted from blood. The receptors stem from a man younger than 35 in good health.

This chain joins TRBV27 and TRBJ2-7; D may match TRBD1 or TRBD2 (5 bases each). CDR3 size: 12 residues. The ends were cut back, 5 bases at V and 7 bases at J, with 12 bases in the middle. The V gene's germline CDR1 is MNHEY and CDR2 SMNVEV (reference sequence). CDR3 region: CASSNGGREQYF. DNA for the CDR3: TGTGCCAGCAGTAATGGGGGAAGGGAGCAGTACTTC.

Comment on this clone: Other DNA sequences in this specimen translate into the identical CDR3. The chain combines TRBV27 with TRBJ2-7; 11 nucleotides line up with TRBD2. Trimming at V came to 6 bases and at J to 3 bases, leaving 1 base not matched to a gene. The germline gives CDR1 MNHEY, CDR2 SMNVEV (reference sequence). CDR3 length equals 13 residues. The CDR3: CASRLAGVYEQYF. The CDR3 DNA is TGTGCCAGCAGACTAGCGGGGGTCTACGAGCAGTACTTC.

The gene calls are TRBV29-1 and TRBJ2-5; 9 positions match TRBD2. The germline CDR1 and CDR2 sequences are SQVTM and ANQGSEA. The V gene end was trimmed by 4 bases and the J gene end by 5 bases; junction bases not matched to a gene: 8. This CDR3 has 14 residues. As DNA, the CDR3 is TGCAGCGTTGTCCTAGGACTAGCGTTGGAGACCCAGTACTTC. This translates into CSVVLGLALETQYF. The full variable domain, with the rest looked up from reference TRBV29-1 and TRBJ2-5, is SAVISQKPSRDICQRGTSLTIQCQVDSQVTMMFWYRQQPGQSLTLIATANQGSEATYESGFVIDKFPISRPNLTFSTLTVSNMSPEDSSIYLCSVVLGLALETQYFGPGTRLLVL.

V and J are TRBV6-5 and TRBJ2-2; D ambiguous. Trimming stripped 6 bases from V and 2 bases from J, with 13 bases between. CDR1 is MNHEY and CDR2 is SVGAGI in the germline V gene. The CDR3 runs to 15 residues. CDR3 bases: TGTGCCAGCAGCTCCCTGGGCCCCAACACCGGGGAGCTGTTTTTT. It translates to CASSSLGPNTGELFF.

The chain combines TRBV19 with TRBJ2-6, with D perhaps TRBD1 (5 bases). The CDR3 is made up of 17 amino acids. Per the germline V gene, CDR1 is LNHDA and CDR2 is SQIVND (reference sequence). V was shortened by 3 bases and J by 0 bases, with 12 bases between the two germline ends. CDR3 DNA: TGTGCCAGTAGTATCTCAGGGATTTTCTCTGGGGCCAACGTCCTGACTTTC. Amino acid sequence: CASSISGIFSGANVLTF.

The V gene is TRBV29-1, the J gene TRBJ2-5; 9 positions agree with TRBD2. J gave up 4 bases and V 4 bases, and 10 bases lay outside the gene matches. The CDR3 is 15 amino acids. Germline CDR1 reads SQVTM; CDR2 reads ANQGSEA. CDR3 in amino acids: CSVGGLAVGAETQYF. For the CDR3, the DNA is TGCAGCGTTGGGGGACTAGCAGTAGGGGCAGAGACCCAGTACTTC.

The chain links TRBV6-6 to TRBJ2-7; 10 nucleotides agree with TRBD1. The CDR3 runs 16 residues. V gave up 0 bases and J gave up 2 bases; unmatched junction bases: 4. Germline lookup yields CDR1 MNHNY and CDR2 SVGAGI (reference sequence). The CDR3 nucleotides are TGTGCCAGCAGTTACTCCTATGGACAGGGGGCCTACGAGCAGTACTTC. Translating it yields CASSYSYGQGAYEQYF.

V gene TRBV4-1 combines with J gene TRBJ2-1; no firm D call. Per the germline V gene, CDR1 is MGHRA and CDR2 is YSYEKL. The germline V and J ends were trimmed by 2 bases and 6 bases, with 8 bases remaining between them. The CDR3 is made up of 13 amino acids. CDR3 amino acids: CASSQTYTNEQFF. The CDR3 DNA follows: TGCGCCAGCAGCCAAACCTATACCAATGAGCAGTTCTTC.

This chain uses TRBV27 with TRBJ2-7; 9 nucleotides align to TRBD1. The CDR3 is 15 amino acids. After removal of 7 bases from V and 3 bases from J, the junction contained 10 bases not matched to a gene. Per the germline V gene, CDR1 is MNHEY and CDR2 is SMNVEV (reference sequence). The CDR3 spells CASTYTGTGNYEQYF. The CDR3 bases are TGTGCCAGCACGTATACCGGGACAGGGAACTACGAGCAGTACTTC.